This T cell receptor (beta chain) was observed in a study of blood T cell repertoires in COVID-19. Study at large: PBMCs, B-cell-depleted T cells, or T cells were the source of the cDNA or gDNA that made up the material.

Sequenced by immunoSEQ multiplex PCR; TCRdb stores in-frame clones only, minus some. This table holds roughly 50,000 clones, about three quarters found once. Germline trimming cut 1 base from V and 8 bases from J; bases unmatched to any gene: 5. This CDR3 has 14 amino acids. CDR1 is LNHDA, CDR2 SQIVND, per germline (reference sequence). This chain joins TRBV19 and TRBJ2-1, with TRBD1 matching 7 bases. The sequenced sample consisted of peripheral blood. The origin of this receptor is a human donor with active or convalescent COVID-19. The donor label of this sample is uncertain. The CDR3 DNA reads TGTGCCAGTAGTATAGTGACAGGGTCGGATGAGCAGTTCTTC. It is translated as CASSIVTGSDEQFF. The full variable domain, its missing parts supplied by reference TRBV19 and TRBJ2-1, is DGGITQSPKYLFRKEGQNVTLSCEQNLNHDAMYWYRQDPGQGLRLIYYSQIVNDFQKGDIAEGYSVSREKKESFPLTVTSAQKNPTAFYLCASSIVTGSDEQFFGPGTRLTVL.